This passage covers 17 T cell receptor beta chains from one sample sequenced in a study of metastatic and nonmetastatic thyroid tumors. Thyroid surgery took place with no prior treatment in any patient. TCRdb reanalyzed the PCR reads via MiXCR. The sample holds 35,000 to 40,000 clones, less than 25% seen once. The material sequenced was blood. Source of these receptors: a female donor with papillary thyroid cancer or a benign thyroid nodule (not recorded which). Some clones in this sample may be carry-over from other donors' samples.

This clone was detected a few times. V usage is TRBV28 and J usage is TRBJ2-2; TRBD1 is a possible D gene (5 bases). Deletions cut 1 base from V and 5 bases from J, with 17 bases between. This CDR3 comprises 17 residues. CDR1 and CDR2 from the germline V gene are MDHEN and SYDVKM. This CDR3 is CASSLYDGRARTGELFF. The CDR3, as DNA: TGTGCCAGCAGTTTATATGATGGCAGGGCGAGGACCGGGGAGCTGTTTTTT.

Details on this clone: One end of the junction varies from germline; a read error may be responsible. The chain recombines TRBV11-3 with TRBJ2-7; TRBD1 might be the D (5 bases). Germline-derived CDR1 and CDR2 are SGHNT and YENEEA. This CDR3 comprises 16 residues. DNA for the CDR3: TGTGCCAGCATCTTAGATGGGGCATGGCCTACCTACGAGCAGTACTTC. This codes for CASILDGAWPTYEQYF.

The V and J genes are TRBV7-3 and TRBJ1-2; tentatively, D is TRBD1 (5 bases). From germline, CDR1 is SGHTA and CDR2 FQGTGA. V was cut by 5 bases and J by 7 bases, with 23 bases left in between. The CDR3 extends over 16 amino acids. CDR3 sequence (DNA): TGTGCCAGCAGCCCGGGACCTCCAAACCGTGGTGTTGGCTACACCTTC. It yields the protein CASSPGPPNRGVGYTF.

This clone was counted between two and nine times. A junction end diverges from the germline sequence, so it may reflect a read error. This chain joins TRBV6-1 and TRBJ2-6, with TRBD2 as a possible D gene (5 bases). CDR3 length equals 17 residues. Germline V CDR1 and CDR2: MNHNS, SASEGT. The CDR3 DNA follows: TGTGCCAGCAGCTCGACTATCGGGCTCTCTGTGGCCAACGTCCTGACTTTC. It encodes CASSSTIGLSVANVLTF.

A remark on this clone: A read error may produce the germline difference seen at one junction end. V and J are TRBV20-1 and TRBJ2-7, with D perhaps matching TRBD1 or TRBD2 (6 bases each). This CDR3 has 13 residues. CDR1 is DFQATT and CDR2 is SNEGSKA in the germline V gene (reference sequence). CDR3 residues: CSARLQGLYEQYF. Written as DNA, the CDR3 is TGCAGTGCTAGATTACAGGGACTGTACGAACAGTACTTC.

By sample share, this clone is medium-sized. CDR3 in amino acids: CASSDYILEGQSYNEQFF. The CDR3 coding sequence is TGTGCCAGCAGTGACTATATCCTGGAGGGCCAGTCCTACAATGAGCAGTTCTTC. The chain couples TRBV6-4 to TRBJ2-1, with a weak D call TRBD2 (6 bases). CDR3 size: 18 residues. Germline CDR1 is MRHNA and CDR2 is SNTAGT. The V end lost 1 base, the J end lost 1 base, and 17 bases lay between the germline ends.

This clone has a handful of counts. CDR3 loop: CATSDFRVTIGEQFF. The DNA for the CDR3 is TGTGCCACCAGTGATTTTCGTGTGACTATCGGCGAGCAGTTCTTC. This chain joins TRBV24-1 and TRBJ2-1; TRBD2 might be the D (5 bases). The V gene's germline CDR1 is KGHDR and CDR2 SFDVKD. Trimming removed 1 base from V and 10 bases from J, with 16 bases in between. This CDR3 is built from 15 residues.

J is TRBJ2-1 and V is TRBV7-3, with 8 bases that match TRBD2. The CDR3 contains 14 residues. With V trimmed by 9 bases and J by 9 bases, 13 bases remained unmatched. CDR1 and CDR2 (germline): SGHTA, FQGTGA. The CDR3 is CASSLTSAGGEQFF. In nucleotides, the CDR3 is TGTGCCAGTTCCCTCACTAGCGCGGGGGGTGAGCAGTTCTTC.

Many counts were recorded for this clone. This chain links TRBV18 with TRBJ1-1, with 8 bases that match TRBD1. CDR3 length equals 13 residues. V shed 5 bases and J 1 base; nucleotides not matched to a gene: 0. Germline CDR1 is KGHSH and CDR2 is LQKENI. CDR3 amino acids: CASSGQGNTEAFF. The CDR3 region has the DNA TGTGCCAGCTCAGGACAGGGGAACACTGAAGCTTTCTTT.

Ten or more counts support this clone. The CDR3 bases are TGTGCCAGCTCACCGACTAGAAGCCGGGAGCTGTTTTTT. Its translation is CASSPTRSRELFF. The rearrangement joins TRBV18 to TRBJ2-2; weak D call: TRBD2 (6 bases). CDR1 and CDR2 from the germline V gene are KGHSH and LQKENI. Trimming removed 3 bases at V and 9 bases at J, with 11 bases between. The CDR3 consists of 13 residues.

This clone was observed a handful of times. At one end the junction does not follow the germline gene, possibly because of a read error. V is TRBV6-1 and J is TRBJ2-7; 7 positions match TRBD2. This CDR3 comprises 15 residues. CDR1 and CDR2 from the germline V gene are MNHNS and SASEGT. CDR3 region: CASSEGCGSSYGQYF. The CDR3 nucleotides read TGTGCCAGCAGTGAAGGGTGCGGGAGCTCCTACGGGCAGTACTTC.

This chain connects TRBV28 to TRBJ1-6; D is possibly TRBD1 (6 bases). V shed 5 bases and J shed 7 bases, with 12 bases lying between them. Germline loops: CDR1 MDHEN, CDR2 SYDVKM. The CDR3 totals 14 residues. CDR3: CASSDTGLNSPLHF. The DNA for the CDR3 is TGTGCCAGCAGTGATACAGGGCTGAATTCACCCCTCCACTTT. Full variable domain (outside the CDR3, taken from reference TRBV28 and TRBJ1-6): DVKVTQSSRYLVKRTGEKVFLECVQDMDHENMFWYRQDPGLGLRLIYFSYDVKMKEKGDIPEGYSVSREKKERFSLILESASTNQTSMYLCASSDTGLNSPLHFGNGTRLTVT.

A note on this clone: A much bigger clone sits one base away, suggesting this may be a read error. V usage is TRBV9 and J usage is TRBJ2-2; D remains ambiguous. Germline-derived CDR1 and CDR2 are SGDLS and YYNGEE. Deletions cut 4 bases from V and 2 bases from J, with 3 bases between. The CDR3 spans 12 residues. The CDR3, as DNA: TGTGCCAGCAGCCCCAACACCGGGGAGCTGTTTTTT. Translation gives CASSPNTGELFF.

This clone has at least ten counts. V and J are TRBV6-1 and TRBJ1-1, with 9 bases identical to TRBD1. The CDR3 is made up of 15 amino acids. Germline V gene lookup returns CDR1 MNHNS and CDR2 SASEGT. V lost 4 bases to trimming and J lost 5 bases; unmatched junction nucleotides: 8. CDR3 coding DNA: TGTGCCAGCAGTGCCAGGGACAGGGTGCGGACTGAAGCTTTCTTT. Translating it yields CASSARDRVRTEAFF.

Worth noting for this clone: The conserved final phenylalanine or tryptophan is absent from the CDR3, which likely points to a read error. CDR3 sequence: CASSIGTGAGYTI. CDR3 nucleotides: TGTGCCAGTAGTATAGGAACAGGAGCTGGCTACACCATC. The chain has TRBV19 and TRBJ1-2; tentative D call: TRBD1 (5 bases). V lost 1 base to trimming and J lost 7 bases, with 10 bases between them. This CDR3 is built from 13 residues. Germline CDR1 reads LNHDA; CDR2 reads SQIVND (reference sequence).

The V call is TRBV19, the J call TRBJ2-2; D gene ambiguous. V was cut by 4 bases and J by 6 bases, with 15 bases left in between. Per germline, CDR1 LNHDA and CDR2 SQIVND (reference sequence). The CDR3 has 15 amino acids. The CDR3 DNA reads TGTGCCAGTAGTAGTCGGTGGACCTCGGCCGGGGAGCTGTTTTTT. The encoded protein is CASSSRWTSAGELFF.

V and J are TRBV11-2 and TRBJ1-2, with D unresolved. The CDR3 has 14 amino acids. The germline gives CDR1 SGHAT, CDR2 FQNNGV. Trimming took 1 base from V and 0 from J, leaving 6 bases between them. Here the CDR3 DNA reads TGTGCCAGCAGCTTAGGTGGGGCTAACTATGGCTACACCTTC. Protein: CASSLGGANYGYTF. The full variable domain, its missing parts supplied by reference TRBV11-2 and TRBJ1-2, is EAGVAQSPRYKIIEKRQSVAFWCNPISGHATLYWYQQILGQGPKLLIQFQNNGVVDDSQLPKDRFSAERLKGVDSTLKIQPAKLEDSAVYLCASSLGGANYGYTFGSGTRLTVV.